The T cell receptor (beta chain) described here comes from a study of ipilimumab plus nivolumab after autologous stem cell transplantation. On the study more broadly: Median doses per patient: roughly five ipilimumab, about 8 nivolumab.

CDR3 length equals 14 residues. CDR1 SGHTA and CDR2 FQGNSA come from the germline V gene. Trimming removed 3 bases at V and 1 base at J, with 6 bases between. Method: immunoSEQ multiplex PCR; TCRdb's copy keeps in-frame clones and lacks some. The sample has 15,000 to 20,000 clones, roughly 80% seen once. Checkpoint therapy with ipilimumab 1 mg/kg began 14 to 28 days after transplant. Patients received nivolumab 3 mg/kg at weeks 1, 4, 7, 10, then fortnightly to week 26. The chain uses TRBV7-2 and TRBJ2-2; no firm D call. The receptor was derived from a male donor with diffuse large B-cell lymphoma. The source was PBMCs, collected in a trial of ipilimumab plus nivolumab as post-transplant consolidation. The CDR3 DNA is TGTGCCAGCAGCTTTGGCATGAACACCGGGGAGCTGTTTTTT. This encodes CASSFGMNTGELFF.